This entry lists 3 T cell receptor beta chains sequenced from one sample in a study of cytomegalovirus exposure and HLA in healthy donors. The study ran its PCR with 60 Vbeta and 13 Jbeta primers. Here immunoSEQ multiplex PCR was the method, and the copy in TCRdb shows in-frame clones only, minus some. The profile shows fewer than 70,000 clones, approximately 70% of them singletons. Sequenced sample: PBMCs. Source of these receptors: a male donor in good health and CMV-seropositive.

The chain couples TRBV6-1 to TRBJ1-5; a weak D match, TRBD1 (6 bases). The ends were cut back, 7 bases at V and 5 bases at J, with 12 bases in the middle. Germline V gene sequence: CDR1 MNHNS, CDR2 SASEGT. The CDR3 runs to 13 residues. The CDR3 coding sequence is TGTGCCAGCACCTTTAAGGGGGATCAGCCCCAGCATTTT. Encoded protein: CASTFKGDQPQHF.

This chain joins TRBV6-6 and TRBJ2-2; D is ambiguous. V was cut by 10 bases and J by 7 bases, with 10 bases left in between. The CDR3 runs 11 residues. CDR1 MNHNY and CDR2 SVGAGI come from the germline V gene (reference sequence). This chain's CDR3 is CAIQDNGELFF. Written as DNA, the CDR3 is TGTGCCATTCAGGATAACGGGGAGCTGTTTTTT.

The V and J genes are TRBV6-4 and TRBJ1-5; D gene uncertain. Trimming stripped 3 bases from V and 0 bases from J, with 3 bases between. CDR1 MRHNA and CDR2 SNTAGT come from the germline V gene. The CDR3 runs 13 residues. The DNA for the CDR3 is TGTGCCAGCAGTGAATATAGCAATCAGCCCCAGCATTTT. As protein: CASSEYSNQPQHF.